The clone carrying this T cell receptor (beta chain) occurred a few times. This CDR3 is 14 amino acids long. The data stem from a study of blood T cell repertoires in COVID-19. In the study overall: Samples taken during acute and convalescent COVID-19 were collected in the United States, Italy and Spain.

In the original workflow: Reference gene primer amplification gave estimated nucleated cell counts. Repertoires were generated with immunoSEQ multiplex PCR, while TCRdb's copy carries only in-frame clones and drops some. Clonal size and the V and J genes are those of that table, whereas D and trimming came from the DNA. The repertoire holds about 330,000 clones, with 89% as singletons. The chain carries TRBV21-1 and TRBJ2-4; TRBD2 is the table's D call, not checked against the DNA. TRBV21-1 is classified as a pseudogene. Sequencing used peripheral blood. This clonotype was sampled from a young man who had recovered from COVID-19. The CDR3 DNA reads TGTGCCAGCAGCAAAGCGGGGGGGCGAAACATTCAGTACTTC. It specifies CASSKAGGRNIQYF.